The clone carrying this T cell receptor (beta chain) was recorded at least ten times. TCRdb processed the PCR reads anew with MiXCR; each CDR3 protein has one entry. In the table there are 50,000 to 75,000 distinct CDR3 sequences, under 20% of which are singletons. The sample originates from a study of molecular identifiers for immune sequencing clone quantification. Between the trimmed V and J ends, which lost 0 bases and 0 bases, there was a span of 3 bases. Germline CDR1 is SEHNR and CDR2 is FQNEAQ (reference sequence). This CDR3 spans 14 amino acids. The source of this sequence is a human donor in good health. Some libraries in this study had Jurkat cell RNA spiked in. Sequences were obtained from naive CD8+ T cells from blood, with Jurkat cell RNA spiked in. Subset meaning: FACS-sorted CD8+CD4-CCR7+CD45RA+ naive T cells. The J gene is TRBJ2-4, the V gene TRBV7-9; D remains unclear. This CDR3 is CASSLAIAKNIQYF. CDR3 sequence (DNA): TGTGCCAGCAGCTTAGCCATAGCCAAAAACATTCAGTACTTC. The complete variable domain, with remaining parts taken from reference TRBV7-9 and TRBJ2-4, reads DTGVSQNPRHKITKRGQNVTFRCDPISEHNRLYWYRQTLGQGPEFLTYFQNEAQLEKSRLLSDRFSAERPKGSFSTLEIQRTEQGDSAMYLCASSLAIAKNIQYFGAGTRLSVL.